This T cell receptor (beta chain) comes out of a study of shared clonotypes between healthy human individuals. The CDR3 has 16 amino acids. The germline CDR1 and CDR2 sequences are SGDLS and YYNGEE. Between the trimmed V and J ends, which lost 3 bases and 0 bases, there was a span of 13 bases. This clone has more than one count but fewer than ten. Its antigen is undetermined. Findings and limits, study-wide: The study generally estimated greater richness for naive than memory subsets.

Tens of thousands of T cell genomes, or around 0.2 ug DNA, went into the sorted-subset replicate PCRs. Clones were read by immunoSEQ multiplex PCR, and TCRdb kept only the in-frame ones, dropping some. The data contain approximately 120,000 clones, about 71% of them seen just once; the ten biggest clones take up roughly 24%. This TCR was sampled from a woman in her twenties or thirties in good health. The sequenced sample was memory CD8+ T cells sorted from blood. The subset here: CD45RO+ cells pooled with CCR7-negative TemRA cells. This chain connects TRBV9 to TRBJ1-3; weak D call: TRBD1 (5 bases). The CDR3 DNA follows: TGTGCCAGCAGCGAGGCCCCAGGGATCTCTGGAAACACCATATATTTT. Its translation: CASSEAPGISGNTIYF.